Listed here are 21 T cell receptor beta chains from one sample, sequenced in a study of blood T cells in healthy people across ages. The second PCR ran about 6 to 12 cycles with a sample-barcoded 5' primer and J-beta primers. TCRdb analysed the 5' RACE reads with MiXCR anew, one entry per CDR3 protein. The sample lists approximately 810,000 distinct CDR3 sequences, under 35% occurring once. Sequencing used blood. These receptors came from a woman aged 80 or older in good health.

As for this clonotype: One end of the junction fails to match germline, which may point to a read error. This chain links TRBV12-3 or TRBV12-4 with TRBJ2-3, with 7 bases matching TRBD2. The CDR3 totals 14 residues. CDR3: CASRGREGADTQYF. The CDR3 DNA follows: TGTGCCAGCCGTGGCAGGGAGGGAGCAGATACGCAATATTTT.

In regard to this clonotype: The CDR3 ends on some other residue instead of the conserved phenylalanine or tryptophan, so this is likely a read error. The rearrangement joins TRBV27 to TRBJ2-1; 7 bases are a match to TRBD1. Germline values: CDR1 MNHEY, CDR2 SMNVEV (reference sequence). V was pared by 8 bases and J by 8 bases, with 6 bases of the junction left unmatched. There are 12 residues in the CDR3. The CDR3 sequence is CASGPTGDEQFL. The CDR3 DNA follows: TGTGCCAGCGGTCCTACAGGGGATGAGCAGTTCCTC.

This clonotype was observed a single time. Given the absence of the conserved phenylalanine or tryptophan at the CDR3 end, a read error is likely. The J gene is TRBJ2-1, the V gene TRBV7-9; a possible D gene is TRBD1 (6 bases). Trimming shortened V by 7 bases and J by 2 bases, and 12 bases separated the two germline ends. The CDR3 has 14 residues. Germline V gene sequence: CDR1 SEHNR, CDR2 FQNEAQ (reference sequence). This chain's CDR3 is CASKRGGTYNEQFL. CDR3 bases: TGTGCCAGCAAAAGAGGGGGAACCTACAATGAGCAGTTCCTC.

This clonotype appeared a few times. The V and J genes are TRBV28 and TRBJ1-1, with no clear D. V gave up 5 bases and J gave up 3 bases, with 7 bases separating them. CDR3 length equals 12 residues. The V gene's germline CDR1 is MDHEN and CDR2 SYDVKM. CDR3 coding DNA: TGTGCCAGCAGTCGAGGGCACACTGAAGCTTTCTTT. It specifies CASSRGHTEAFF.

Details on this clonotype: A junction boundary mismatches the germline segment, possibly from a read error. The chain joins TRBV30 to TRBJ1-5, with TRBD1 matching 7 bases. Germline-derived CDR1 and CDR2 are GTSNPN and SVGIG (reference sequence). The CDR3 is 14 amino acids. CDR3 residues: CAWTGTDSNQPQHF. In DNA form, the CDR3 reads TGTGCCTGGACCGGGACAGATAGCAATCAGCCCCAGCATTTC.

The chain is built from TRBV4-3 and TRBJ1-2; D unclear. From germline, CDR1 is LGHNA and CDR2 YSLEER. Trimming took off 0 bases at V and 8 bases at J, with 19 bases between the two ends. The CDR3 has 16 residues. This CDR3 reads CASSQDPPGVVRGYTF. The CDR3 DNA sequence: TGCGCCAGCAGCCAAGATCCGCCGGGAGTGGTACGGGGCTACACCTTC.

The table lists this clonotype with many counts. The rearrangement joins TRBV29-1 to TRBJ1-2; 8 bases are a match to TRBD1. The CDR3 length is 13 residues. Germline V gene sequence: CDR1 SQVTM, CDR2 ANQGSEA. The V segment lost 1 base and the J segment 9 bases; nucleotides outside the gene matches: 7. The CDR3 sequence is CSVEGQGMVRYTF. The CDR3 DNA sequence: TGCAGCGTTGAAGGACAGGGGATGGTGCGCTACACCTTC.

This sequence joins TRBV4-3 and TRBJ1-1; a possible D gene is TRBD1 (5 bases). The ends were cut back, 3 bases at V and 1 base at J, with 12 bases in the middle. There are 15 residues in the CDR3. CDR1 and CDR2 (germline): LGHNA, YSLEER. DNA of the CDR3: TGCGCCAGCAGCCATCTGGGACTCAAGAACACTGAAGCTTTCTTT. Encoded protein: CASSHLGLKNTEAFF.

With regard to this clonotype: A much larger clonotype is one base distant, so this may be a read error. The chain is built from TRBV6-5 and TRBJ2-6, with 7 bases fitting TRBD2. J was trimmed by 0 bases and V by 0 bases; bases with no gene match: 5. The germline V gene encodes CDR1 MNHEY and CDR2 SVGAGI. CDR3 length: 18 residues. CDR3 bases: TGTGCCAGCAGTTACTCGAGCGGGGAGGCCTCTGGGGCCAACGTCCTGACTTTC. Translated: CASSYSSGEASGANVLTF.

This clonotype was seen repeatedly, ten times or more. V and J are TRBV7-2 and TRBJ2-5; D is possibly TRBD2 (6 bases). Trimming left V 6 bases short and J 0 bases short, with 11 bases between. The germline V gene encodes CDR1 SGHTA and CDR2 FQGNSA. This CDR3 has 14 residues. CDR3: CASRAGLYQETQYF. The CDR3 coding sequence is TGTGCCAGCAGGGCGGGATTGTACCAAGAGACCCAGTACTTC. The full variable domain, completed using reference TRBV7-2 and TRBJ2-5, is GAGVSQSPSNKVTEKGKDVELRCDPISGHTALYWYRQSLGQGLEFLIYFQGNSAPDKSGLPSDRFSAERTGGSVSTLTIQRTQQEDSAVYLCASRAGLYQETQYFGPGTRLLVL.

Only a few counts were recorded for this clonotype. V usage is TRBV5-1 and J usage is TRBJ2-2; D is uncertain. Germline CDR1 is SGHRS and CDR2 is YFSETQ. The CDR3 extends over 16 amino acids. V was pared by 4 bases and J by 1 base, with 14 bases between. For the CDR3, the DNA is TGCGCCAGCAGCCAACCCCCGGGCCGGAACACCGGGGAGCTGTTTTTT. It yields the protein CASSQPPGRNTGELFF. The entire variable domain, with the rest obtained from reference TRBV5-1 and TRBJ2-2, is as follows: KAGVTQTPRYLIKTRGQQVTLSCSPISGHRSVSWYQQTPGQGLQFLFEYFSETQRNKGNFPGRFSGRQFSNSRSEMNVSTLELGDSALYLCASSQPPGRNTGELFFGEGSRLTVL.

This clonotype has only a few counts. The chain joins TRBV12-3 or TRBV12-4 to TRBJ2-7; 7 positions match TRBD1. This CDR3 is 13 amino acids long. V shed 6 bases, J shed 3 bases, and the junction held 5 bases outside the gene matches. DNA for the CDR3: TGTGCCAGCAGGGGACAGCATAGCTACGAGCAGTACTTC. Protein: CASRGQHSYEQYF.

This clonotype was observed at least ten times. This rearrangement joins TRBV5-1 to TRBJ1-4; the D is unclear. This CDR3 region has 15 residues. Trimming left V 0 bases short and J 0 bases short, with 6 bases between. Looked up from germline, CDR1 is SGHRS and CDR2 is YFSETQ. CDR3 in DNA: TGCGCCAGCAGCTTGGGGCATGCAACTAATGAAAAACTGTTTTTT. It codes for CASSLGHATNEKLFF.

This clonotype was seen repeatedly, ten times or more. The chain combines TRBV7-8 with TRBJ2-6, with D tentatively TRBD1 (6 bases). The ends were cut back, 6 bases at V and 2 bases at J, with 11 bases in the middle. CDR3 size: 15 residues. Per the germline V gene, CDR1 is SGHVS and CDR2 is FQNEAQ. The CDR3 nucleotides read TGTGCCAGCAGACGAAACAGGGCTGGGGCCAACGTCCTGACTTTC. It codes for CASRRNRAGANVLTF.

The chain has TRBV7-2 and TRBJ2-4; no definite D call. The last part of the DNA fits TRBJ2-7 better; the J call may be wrong. There are 12 residues in the CDR3. The germline V gene encodes CDR1 SGHTA and CDR2 FQGNSA. In DNA, the CDR3 is TGTGCCAGCAGCCCCCGAATCAACGAGCAGTACTTC. Its translation: CASSPRINEQYF.

This clonotype was counted many times. V and J are TRBV18 and TRBJ2-7; D perhaps matches TRBD2 (5 bases). The CDR3 has 14 residues. Germline assignment: CDR1 KGHSH and CDR2 LQKENI. V was shortened by 3 bases and J by 1 base, with 10 bases between the two germline ends. The CDR3 sequence is CASSPRRGSYEQYF. For the CDR3, the DNA is TGTGCCAGCTCACCCAGACGGGGATCCTACGAGCAGTACTTC.

In regard to this clonotype: At one end the junction does not follow the germline gene, possibly because of a read error. This chain connects TRBV10-3 to TRBJ2-3, with no clear D. Germline CDR1 is ENHRY and CDR2 is SYGVKD. This CDR3 has 18 residues. For the CDR3, the DNA is TGTGCCATCAGCGAACCTCACCTCCTGACGGGCCTCACAGATATGCAGTATTTT. It translates to CAISEPHLLTGLTDMQYF.

This clonotype was counted many times. This chain joins TRBV5-1 and TRBJ2-1; 7 nucleotides line up with TRBD1. Losses at the gene ends were 4 bases for V and 7 bases for J; bases not matched to a gene: 14. The CDR3 is made up of 16 amino acids. Per the germline V gene, CDR1 is SGHRS and CDR2 is YFSETQ. CDR3 sequence (DNA): TGCGCCAGCAGCCCGGACAGGCCAAACCTCGCGAATGAGCAGTTCTTC. Protein: CASSPDRPNLANEQFF.

This chain connects TRBV2 to TRBJ2-1, with D maybe TRBD1 (5 bases). V lost 6 bases and J 4 bases, leaving 13 bases between the germline ends. The germline gives CDR1 SNHLY, CDR2 FYNNEI. CDR3 length: 14 residues. In DNA, the CDR3 is TGTGCCAGCAGCGTCAGAAAGGGGTACAATGAGCAGTTCTTC. Protein: CASSVRKGYNEQFF.

This clonotype has just one count. The gene calls are TRBV5-1 and TRBJ1-5, with TRBD1 matching over 11 bases. Looked up from germline, CDR1 is SGHRS and CDR2 is YFSETQ. V was pared by 1 base and J by 10 bases, with 7 bases of the junction left unmatched. The CDR3 spans 15 residues. The CDR3 protein is CASSLHGTGGDPQHF. The CDR3 DNA sequence: TGCGCCAGCAGCTTGCATGGGACAGGGGGTGATCCCCAGCATTTT.

This clonotype has at least ten counts. The J gene is TRBJ2-4, the V gene TRBV6-2 or TRBV6-3; tentative D call: TRBD2 (5 bases). The CDR3 is 15 residues long. Germline values: CDR1 MNHEY, CDR2 SVGEGT. Trimming pared 5 bases from V and 0 bases from J, leaving 11 bases between. CDR3 nucleotides: TGTGCCAGCAGTCGGGGAAGATTAGCCAAAAACATTCAGTACTTC. Translating it yields CASSRGRLAKNIQYF.